Below, 20 T cell receptor beta chains from the same sample are listed, as sequenced in a study of T cells in localized non-small cell lung cancer. Sequencing used immunoSEQ multiplex PCR; TCRdb keeps in-frame clones, though not all of them. The profile covers tens of thousands of clones, with 70% to 90% appearing a single time and more than 20% taken by the ten largest. Sequencing used peripheral blood, obtained before any cancer treatment. The receptors shown here come from a woman aged 40-75 years with stage I squamous cell lung carcinoma.

The rearrangement joins TRBV15 to TRBJ1-2, with 10 nucleotides matching TRBD1. V lost 1 base to trimming and J lost 4 bases; unmatched junction nucleotides: 0. CDR1 is LNHNV and CDR2 is YYDKDF in the germline V gene (reference sequence). The CDR3 totals 14 residues. This chain's CDR3 is CATSRGQGAYGYTF. CDR3 DNA sequence: TGTGCCACCAGCAGAGGACAGGGGGCCTATGGCTACACCTTC.

V usage is TRBV4-1 and J usage is TRBJ2-5, with 8 nucleotides matching TRBD1. Germline V gives CDR1 MGHRA, CDR2 YSYEKL. V shed 0 bases, J shed 9 bases, and the junction held 6 bases outside the gene matches. This CDR3 region has 14 residues. CDR3 loop: CASSQDWDRRAQYF. The CDR3 DNA reads TGCGCCAGCAGCCAAGATTGGGACAGGAGGGCCCAGTACTTC.

This sequence joins TRBV5-1 and TRBJ2-3, with TRBD1 matching 7 bases. Germline CDR1 and CDR2: SGHRS and YFSETQ. V shed 8 bases, J shed 2 bases, and the junction held 8 bases outside the gene matches. The CDR3 is 14 residues long. CDR3 in amino acids: CASFTGEYTDTQYF. DNA for the CDR3: TGCGCCAGTTTTACAGGGGAATACACAGATACGCAGTATTTT.

This rearrangement joins TRBV9 to TRBJ1-6; TRBD1 matches 9 bases. The V gene end was trimmed by 6 bases and the J gene end by 7 bases; junction bases not matched to a gene: 2. The CDR3 covers 13 residues. Germline V CDR1 and CDR2: SGDLS, YYNGEE. CDR3 in DNA: TGTGCCAGCACAGGGACAGGGAATTCACCCCTCCACTTT. This translates into CASTGTGNSPLHF.

CDR3 DNA sequence: TGTGCCATCAAAAGCGGCAGGGGCTATGGCTACACCTTC. It specifies CAIKSGRGYGYTF. This sequence joins TRBV10-3 and TRBJ1-2; D may be TRBD1 (6 bases). Trimming removed 7 bases from V and 4 bases from J, with 13 bases in between. The CDR3 totals 13 residues. Germline V lookup: CDR1 ENHRY, CDR2 SYGVKD.

The chain uses TRBV7-3 and TRBJ2-5; D may correspond to TRBD1 or TRBD2 (6 bases each). Germline V gene sequence: CDR1 SGHTA, CDR2 FQGTGA. The CDR3 consists of 13 residues. The V and J ends lost 8 bases and 3 bases respectively, with 13 bases between them. Here the CDR3 DNA reads TGTGCCAGCGGAGGGGGAGGAGAAGAGACCCAGTACTTC. This codes for CASGGGGEETQYF.

The CDR3 DNA sequence: TGTGCCAGCATCAGGGGGGCCACCGGGGAGCTGTTTTTT. It translates to CASIRGATGELFF. This sequence joins TRBV6-1 and TRBJ2-2; weak D call: TRBD1 (7 bases). Germline V CDR1 and CDR2: MNHNS, SASEGT. The CDR3 has 13 residues. The V end lost 7 bases, the J end lost 4 bases, and 10 bases lay between the germline ends.

V is TRBV5-4 and J is TRBJ2-6; D is uncertain. The V gene's germline CDR1 is SGHNT and CDR2 YYREEE (reference sequence). Deletions cut 2 bases from V and 0 bases from J, with 9 bases between. This CDR3 is built from 16 residues. The CDR3 bases are TGTGCCAGCAGCTTCCTTCTCAGCTCTGGGGCCAACGTCCTGACTTTC. Its translation is CASSFLLSSGANVLTF. Complete variable domain (other parts from reference TRBV5-4 and TRBJ2-6): ETGVTQSPTHLIKTRGQQVTLRCSSQSGHNTVSWYQQALGQGPQFIFQYYREEENGRGNFPPRFSGLQFPNYSSELNVNALELDDSALYLCASSFLLSSGANVLTFGAGSRLTVL.

This clone appeared a single time. This rearrangement joins TRBV30 to TRBJ1-1, with D perhaps matching TRBD1 (5 bases). This CDR3 region has 13 residues. Trimming removed 2 bases from V and 4 bases from J, with 11 bases in between. Germline CDR1 GTSNPN, CDR2 SVGIG (reference sequence). The CDR3 reads CAWSSQGGTEAFF. DNA for the CDR3: TGTGCCTGGAGTAGTCAGGGAGGCACTGAAGCTTTCTTT.

The chain recombines TRBV5-1 with TRBJ1-1; a weak D match, TRBD1 (5 bases). The CDR3 is 14 residues long. The ends were cut back, 3 bases at V and 3 bases at J, with 12 bases in the middle. CDR1 and CDR2 (germline): SGHRS, YFSETQ. The CDR3 DNA reads as TGCGCCAGCAGCTCGACAGTGAAGGACACTGAAGCTTTCTTT. Translation: CASSSTVKDTEAFF.

The rearrangement uses TRBV6-1 and TRBJ1-2; D is undetermined. In germline, CDR1 is MNHNS, CDR2 SASEGT. V was cut by 2 bases and J by 0 bases, with 19 bases left in between. The CDR3 is 18 residues long. The CDR3 sequence: CASSELGSTVFSNYGYTF. CDR3 nucleotides: TGTGCCAGCAGTGAATTGGGGTCAACCGTTTTTTCTAACTATGGCTACACCTTC.

The chain uses TRBV19 and TRBJ2-6; no reliable D call. Germline-derived CDR1 and CDR2 are LNHDA and SQIVND (reference sequence). V shed 6 bases and J shed 0 bases, with 12 bases lying between them. The CDR3 runs to 16 residues. CDR3 sequence (DNA): TGTGCCAGTAGCCCCCGAGCCCCCTCTGGGGCCAACGTCCTGACTTTC. It specifies CASSPRAPSGANVLTF.

The chain uses TRBV5-6 and TRBJ1-2; possible D gene TRBD1, 5 bases. In germline, CDR1 is SGHDT, CDR2 YYEEEE. CDR3 size: 14 residues. Trimming stripped 3 bases from V and 2 bases from J, with 11 bases between. The CDR3 protein is CASSWTSTNYGYTF. In DNA form, the CDR3 reads TGTGCCAGCAGCTGGACAAGCACGAACTATGGCTACACCTTC.

This clone has only one observation. The rearrangement links TRBV5-1 to TRBJ1-4, with 10 bases that match TRBD1. CDR1 and CDR2 from the germline V gene are SGHRS and YFSETQ. The CDR3 consists of 15 residues. V trimming: 3 bases; J trimming: 3 bases; junction bases outside the gene matches: 2. In nucleotides, the CDR3 is TGCGCCAGCAGCTCAGGACAGGGGGCTAATGAAAAACTGTTTTTT. Translated: CASSSGQGANEKLFF.

V and J are TRBV7-2 and TRBJ2-5; 7 bases align to TRBD2. The CDR3 totals 15 residues. Germline loops: CDR1 SGHTA, CDR2 FQGNSA. Trimming removed 10 bases from V and 4 bases from J; junction bases left unmatched: 15. The CDR3 loop is CATLARRGKRETQYF. CDR3 coding DNA: TGTGCCACCTTAGCGCGGCGGGGGAAGAGAGAGACCCAGTACTTC.

The genes are TRBV5-6 and TRBJ1-2; no firm D call. The V end lost 5 bases, the J end lost 1 base, and 15 bases lay between the germline ends. Germline V gene lookup returns CDR1 SGHDT and CDR2 YYEEEE. CDR3 length: 15 residues. CDR3 nucleotides: TGTGCCAGCAGGGCCCGTGAGGTACTTAACTATGGCTACACCTTC. It codes for CASRAREVLNYGYTF.

CDR3: CASSLIGGGDGEQFF. CDR3 coding DNA: TGTGCCAGCAGCCTCATAGGAGGAGGGGACGGTGAGCAGTTCTTC. The chain has TRBV25-1 and TRBJ2-1, with D tentatively TRBD2 (6 bases). CDR3 size: 15 residues. V lost 6 bases and J lost 9, with 21 bases in between. The V gene's germline CDR1 is MGHDK and CDR2 SYGVNS.

This chain connects TRBV9 to TRBJ2-2, with TRBD2 as a possible D gene (6 bases). V lost 3 bases and J lost 7, with 13 bases in between. Germline CDR1 SGDLS, CDR2 YYNGEE. The CDR3 contains 14 residues. This CDR3 is CASSAGTRDGELFF. DNA for the CDR3: TGTGCCAGCAGCGCGGGGACTCGGGACGGGGAGCTGTTTTTT. The variable domain in full, completed from reference TRBV9 and TRBJ2-2, reads DSGVTQTPKHLITATGQRVTLRCSPRSGDLSVYWYQQSLDQGLQFLIQYYNGEERAKGNILERFSAQQFPDLHSELNLSSLELGDSALYFCASSAGTRDGELFFGEGSRLTVL.

This clone was recorded once. This sequence joins TRBV5-1 and TRBJ2-2, with D perhaps TRBD1 (5 bases). Germline V lookup: CDR1 SGHRS, CDR2 YFSETQ. V lost 4 bases to trimming and J lost 0 bases, with 16 bases between them. The CDR3 extends over 17 amino acids. CDR3 nucleotides: TGCGCCAGCAGCCCTGGGCTCGGACATGCGAACACCGGGGAGCTGTTTTTT. This translates into CASSPGLGHANTGELFF.

This chain uses TRBV10-3 with TRBJ1-1; D may be TRBD1 (5 bases). This CDR3 contains 14 residues. CDR1 is ENHRY and CDR2 is SYGVKD in the germline V gene. V dropped 0 bases and J dropped 1 base, with 6 bases sitting between them. The CDR3 DNA reads TGTGCCATCAGTGAGTCGGGGCCGAACACTGAAGCTTTCTTT. Residues: CAISESGPNTEAFF.